These 30 T cell receptor beta chains came from one sample sequenced in a study of blood T cell repertoires in COVID-19. Produced via immunoSEQ multiplex PCR; TCRdb's table is partial and in-frame only. The sample yields approximately 140,000 clones, around 83% seen once. Sample: PBMCs or T cells enriched from blood (not recorded which). These receptors were collected from a woman between 45 and 60 years old who had been exposed to COVID-19.

This sequence joins TRBV7-2 and TRBJ2-3, with TRBD1 identical over 12 bases. Germline V CDR1 and CDR2: SGHTA, FQGNSA. The CDR3 has 18 amino acids. Unmatched junction bases numbered 13, after V lost 5 bases and J lost 4 bases. The CDR3 loop is CASSPPGPGTGGADTQYF. CDR3 DNA sequence: TGTGCCAGCAGCCCTCCGGGACCGGGGACAGGGGGCGCAGATACGCAGTATTTT.

The chain joins TRBV11-3 to TRBJ2-1; maybe TRBD2 (7 bases). The ends were cut back, 3 bases at V and 8 bases at J, with 14 bases in the middle. The CDR3 spans 14 residues. The germline V gene encodes CDR1 SGHNT and CDR2 YENEEA. The DNA of the CDR3 is TGTGCCAGCAGCTTTGGGGGGGCTAGAGATGAGCAGTTCTTC. Encoded protein: CASSFGGARDEQFF. Combining the CDR3 with reference TRBV11-3 and TRBJ2-1 gives the whole variable domain EAGVVQSPRYKIIEKKQPVAFWCNPISGHNTLYWYLQNLGQGPELLIRYENEEAVDDSQLPKDRFSAERLKGVDSTLKIQPAELGDSAVYLCASSFGGARDEQFFGPGTRLTVL.

The chain combines TRBV3-1 (or the pseudogene TRBV3-2) with TRBJ2-1, with a weak D call TRBD2 (6 bases). The CDR3 extends over 15 amino acids. The V end was cut by 7 bases, the J end by 8 bases, with 21 bases between. CDR1 LGHDT and CDR2 YNNKEL come from the germline V gene (reference sequence). This CDR3 reads CASTPGTSGRYEQFF. The CDR3 nucleotides are TGTGCCAGCACCCCGGGGACTTCGGGAAGGTATGAGCAGTTCTTC.

J is TRBJ2-1 and V is TRBV7-6; 11 bases agree with TRBD1. The trim removed 3 bases at V and 6 bases at J, leaving 4 bases unmatched. The V gene's germline CDR1 is SGHVS and CDR2 FNYEAQ. This CDR3 is built from 15 residues. The CDR3 reads CASSFPGTGGNEQFF. The CDR3 coding sequence is TGTGCCAGCAGCTTTCCCGGGACAGGGGGCAATGAGCAGTTCTTC.

In DNA form, the CDR3 reads TGTGCCAGCAGCGGGGGCAGGGGTGGAGAGACCCAGTACTTC. This sequence encodes CASSGGRGGETQYF. The chain joins TRBV7-9 to TRBJ2-5; possible D gene TRBD1, 6 bases. There are 14 residues in the CDR3. Germline V gene data show CDR1 as SEHNR and CDR2 as FQNEAQ (reference sequence). Trimming took off 5 bases at V and 4 bases at J, with 14 bases between the two ends.

J is TRBJ1-2 and V is TRBV2, with no clear D. V was shortened by 8 bases and J by 8 bases, with 15 bases between the two germline ends. The CDR3 totals 12 residues. Germline CDR1 SNHLY, CDR2 FYNNEI. The CDR3 DNA follows: TGTGCCAGCTCCGAAAGCCGAGGGGGCTACACCTTC. This translates into CASSESRGGYTF. The complete variable domain, with remaining parts taken from reference TRBV2 and TRBJ1-2, reads EPEVTQTPSHQVTQMGQEVILRCVPISNHLYFYWYRQILGQKVEFLVSFYNNEISEKSEIFDDQFSVERPDGSNFTLKIRSTKLEDSAMYFCASSESRGGYTFGSGTRLTVV.

The chain carries TRBV4-1 and TRBJ1-6; the D is unclear. Germline CDR1 is MGHRA and CDR2 is YSYEKL. The CDR3 covers 15 residues. The ends were cut back, 0 bases at V and 7 bases at J, with 10 bases in the middle. CDR3 sequence (DNA): TGCGCCAGCAGCCAAGAATGGGGAGGCAATTCACCCCTCCACTTT. This codes for CASSQEWGGNSPLHF.

The V call is TRBV19, the J call TRBJ2-5; perhaps TRBD2 as D (6 bases). Trimming cost V 8 bases and J 5 bases, with 12 bases left between them. Germline assignment: CDR1 LNHDA and CDR2 SQIVND (reference sequence). This CDR3 region has 12 residues. CDR3 residues: CASGGAGETQYF. Here the CDR3 DNA reads TGTGCCAGTGGCGGGGCCGGGGAGACCCAGTACTTC.

The V and J genes are TRBV7-3 and TRBJ2-1, with D unresolved. This CDR3 spans 11 amino acids. Germline values: CDR1 SGHTA, CDR2 FQGTGA. The germline V and J ends were trimmed by 4 bases and 10 bases, with 8 bases remaining between them. CDR3 sequence (DNA): TGTGCCAGCAGCTCCCTCCGGGAGCAGTTCTTC. This gives the protein CASSSLREQFF.

The chain is built from TRBV9 and TRBJ1-1; D is unclear. Germline values: CDR1 SGDLS, CDR2 YYNGEE. The CDR3 loop spans 15 amino acids. Trimming removed 0 bases at V and 6 bases at J, with 15 bases between. CDR3 protein: CASSVVAGESAEAFF. CDR3 DNA: TGTGCCAGCAGCGTAGTTGCGGGCGAATCCGCTGAAGCTTTCTTT.

The chain combines TRBV9 with TRBJ2-3, with 8 bases that match TRBD2. The CDR3 spans 14 residues. Germline V lookup: CDR1 SGDLS, CDR2 YYNGEE. V lost 3 bases to trimming and J lost 8 bases; unmatched junction nucleotides: 8. CDR3 amino acids: CASSGSGVVGTQYF. DNA of the CDR3: TGTGCCAGCAGCGGTAGCGGGGTCGTCGGTACGCAGTATTTT.

This clone was detected only once. The chain is built from TRBV11-3 and TRBJ2-1; D is possibly TRBD2 (7 bases). Deletions cut 3 bases from V and 6 bases from J, with 12 bases between. The germline CDR1 and CDR2 sequences are SGHNT and YENEEA. This CDR3 region has 14 residues. CDR3 nucleotides: TGTGCCAGCAGCTTTAGGGGGAGGGCCAATGAGCAGTTCTTC. As protein: CASSFRGRANEQFF.

This chain uses TRBV5-4 with TRBJ2-1; possibly TRBD2 for D (6 bases). The CDR3 is 14 residues long. Germline CDR1 SGHNT, CDR2 YYREEE (reference sequence). The V and J ends lost 0 bases and 6 bases respectively, with 10 bases between them. The CDR3 region has the DNA TGTGCCAGCAGCTTGGCACTAGCTTTCAATGAGCAGTTCTTC. Translating it yields CASSLALAFNEQFF. The full variable domain, its missing parts supplied by reference TRBV5-4 and TRBJ2-1, is ETGVTQSPTHLIKTRGQQVTLRCSSQSGHNTVSWYQQALGQGPQFIFQYYREEENGRGNFPPRFSGLQFPNYSSELNVNALELDDSALYLCASSLALAFNEQFFGPGTRLTVL.

The chain employs TRBV9 and TRBJ1-2, with D maybe TRBD1 (5 bases). With 4 bases removed from V and 7 bases from J, the gap between germline ends came to 14 bases. Per the germline V gene, CDR1 is SGDLS and CDR2 is YYNGEE. This CDR3 is 13 amino acids long. The CDR3 bases are TGTGCCAGCAGCCCGTCAGGGAGGGCTGGCTACACCTTC. This encodes CASSPSGRAGYTF.

J is TRBJ2-7 and V is TRBV11-2; no firm D call. Germline values: CDR1 SGHAT, CDR2 FQNNGV. The V and J ends lost 4 bases and 2 bases respectively, with 6 bases between them. This CDR3 comprises 12 residues. CDR3 nucleotide sequence: TGTGCCAGCAGCTCCCAGGCCTACGAGCAGTACTTC. This translates into CASSSQAYEQYF.

The rearrangement joins TRBV18 to TRBJ1-1, with a possible D match to TRBD1 (6 bases). The CDR3 extends over 14 amino acids. CDR1 KGHSH and CDR2 LQKENI come from the germline V gene. V gave up 3 bases and J gave up 1 base, with 9 bases separating them. The CDR3 nucleotides read TGTGCCAGCTCACCTCGGACAGCGAACACTGAAGCTTTCTTT. Amino acids: CASSPRTANTEAFF.

This clone has just one count. The rearrangement joins TRBV4-3 to TRBJ2-7, with D perhaps matching TRBD2 (6 bases). The CDR3 sequence is 16 residues long. Trimming removed 0 bases from V and 1 base from J, with 13 bases in between. Germline V gives CDR1 LGHNA, CDR2 YSLEER. This chain's CDR3 is CASSQEDGGLSYEQYF. The CDR3 bases are TGCGCCAGCAGCCAAGAGGACGGGGGTCTTTCCTACGAGCAGTACTTC.

The rearrangement links TRBV6-5 to TRBJ2-6; TRBD1 matches at 8 bases. V shed 6 bases and J 2 bases; nucleotides not matched to a gene: 3. The CDR3 spans 15 residues. Per the germline V gene, CDR1 is MNHEY and CDR2 is SVGAGI. The CDR3 reads CASRLDRAGANVLTF. CDR3 DNA sequence: TGTGCCAGCAGACTGGACAGGGCTGGGGCCAACGTCCTGACTTTC.

This clone is medium-sized within its sample. The chain employs TRBV6-4 and TRBJ2-2, with 12 positions matching TRBD1. The CDR3 is made up of 16 amino acids. Germline V gene sequence: CDR1 MRHNA, CDR2 SNTAGT. Unmatched junction bases numbered 1, after V lost 2 bases and J lost 3 bases. CDR3 bases: TGTGCCAGCAGTGACGGGACAGGGGGCGACACCGGGGAGCTGTTTTTT. It translates to CASSDGTGGDTGELFF.

This sequence joins TRBV19 and TRBJ2-6, with 8 bases identical to TRBD1. Per germline, CDR1 LNHDA and CDR2 SQIVND (reference sequence). The ends lost 4 bases at V and 2 bases at J; junction bases unmatched: 1. The CDR3 sequence is 15 residues long. The CDR3 coding sequence is TGTGCCAGTAGTACGACAGGGGCTGGGGCCAACGTCCTGACTTTC. Its translation is CASSTTGAGANVLTF.

The rearrangement uses TRBV5-1 and TRBJ2-3; 10 bases are a match to TRBD1. The J segment lost 3 bases and the V segment lost 4 bases, leaving 5 bases of the junction unmatched. The CDR3 spans 15 residues. The germline gives CDR1 SGHRS, CDR2 YFSETQ. The CDR3 bases are TGCGCCAGCAGCGGCCGACAGGGGGCAACAGATACGCAGTATTTT. Residues: CASSGRQGATDTQYF.

The chain has TRBV15 and TRBJ1-6; D perhaps matches TRBD1 (5 bases). Germline CDR1 and CDR2: LNHNV and YYDKDF (reference sequence). This CDR3 has 16 residues. V was pared by 0 bases and J by 9 bases, with 15 bases between. As DNA, the CDR3 is TGTGCCACCAGCAGAGAGGGCGGGGGGATAGGTTCACCCCTCCACTTT. As protein: CATSREGGGIGSPLHF.

V gene TRBV19 combines with J gene TRBJ2-7, with 9 bases identical to TRBD1. The CDR3 runs 14 residues. From germline, CDR1 is LNHDA and CDR2 SQIVND (reference sequence). V lost 7 bases, J lost 4 bases, and 8 bases stayed unmatched. CDR3 sequence: CASKTGTGLYEQYF. For the CDR3, the DNA is TGTGCCAGTAAAACCGGGACAGGGTTGTACGAGCAGTACTTC.

This chain connects TRBV7-3 to TRBJ2-7, with 14 bases fitting TRBD2. CDR1 is SGHTA and CDR2 is FQGTGA in the germline V gene. The CDR3 extends over 23 amino acids. The junction had 20 bases not matched to a gene; V was cut back by 1 base and J by 0 bases. The CDR3 nucleotides are TGTGCCAGCAGCTTAAAGGGGAGGGCCGGACTAGCGGGAGGTCTTTCCCCCTCCTACGAGCAGTACTTC. Translation: CASSLKGRAGLAGGLSPSYEQYF.

The chain has TRBV5-4 and TRBJ2-7, with a possible D match to TRBD1 (5 bases). The V end lost 4 bases, the J end lost 5 bases, and 19 bases lay between the germline ends. Germline V gene sequence: CDR1 SGHNT, CDR2 YYREEE (reference sequence). This CDR3 comprises 15 residues. The CDR3 spells CASSPISRVLHEQYF. The CDR3 bases are TGTGCCAGCAGCCCCATCAGCAGGGTTCTCCACGAGCAGTACTTC.

The chain is built from TRBV7-9 and TRBJ2-2; D is perhaps TRBD2 (6 bases). The CDR3 consists of 17 residues. CDR1 and CDR2 (germline): SEHNR, FQNEAQ (reference sequence). V lost 5 bases to trimming and J lost 2 bases, with 18 bases between them. This chain's CDR3 is CASSPPIIAVNTGELFF. The CDR3 DNA reads TGTGCCAGCAGCCCACCAATTATAGCGGTTAACACCGGGGAGCTGTTTTTT. Combining the CDR3 with reference TRBV7-9 and TRBJ2-2 gives the whole variable domain DTGVSQNPRHKITKRGQNVTFRCDPISEHNRLYWYRQTLGQGPEFLTYFQNEAQLEKSRLLSDRFSAERPKGSFSTLEIQRTEQGDSAMYLCASSPPIIAVNTGELFFGEGSRLTVL.

The chain uses TRBV5-4 and TRBJ2-3, with D perhaps matching TRBD1 (6 bases). CDR3 length equals 15 residues. Trimming cost V 5 bases and J 5 bases, with 18 bases left between them. Germline assignment: CDR1 SGHNT and CDR2 YYREEE (reference sequence). The CDR3 sequence: CASSYVVGAVDTQYF. As DNA, the CDR3 is TGTGCCAGCAGTTATGTAGTGGGGGCAGTAGATACGCAGTATTTT.

This clone came up a few times. The chain links TRBV29-1 to TRBJ2-3, with 8 positions matching TRBD1. The trim removed 6 bases at V and 4 bases at J, leaving 9 bases unmatched. This CDR3 is 14 amino acids long. Germline V gives CDR1 SQVTM, CDR2 ANQGSEA. The chain's CDR3 is CSVTAGGASDTQYF. CDR3 DNA sequence: TGCAGCGTGACCGCAGGGGGCGCGTCAGATACGCAGTATTTT.

V is TRBV4-3 and J is TRBJ2-1; 8 bases line up with TRBD2. The germline V gene has CDR1 LGHNA and CDR2 YSLEER. The junction had 3 bases not matched to a gene; V was cut back by 0 bases and J by 5 bases. The CDR3 runs 15 residues. CDR3 amino acids: CASSQEARGDNEQFF. The CDR3 DNA sequence: TGCGCCAGCAGCCAAGAGGCGCGGGGGGACAATGAGCAGTTCTTC.

J is TRBJ1-5 and V is TRBV12-5; maybe TRBD1 (5 bases). The CDR3 contains 15 residues. Germline loops: CDR1 LGHNT, CDR2 FRNRAP. Trimming cost V 9 bases and J 9 bases, with 24 bases left between them. For the CDR3, the DNA is TGTGCTAGCACTTCATCCCTGGGCTCTCAGGGGCCCCAGCATTTT. Protein: CASTSSLGSQGPQHF. Full variable domain (rest looked up from reference TRBV12-5 and TRBJ1-5): DARVTQTPRHKVTEMGQEVTMRCQPILGHNTVFWYRQTMMQGLELLAYFRNRAPLDDSGMPKDRFSAEMPDATLATLKIQPSEPRDSAVYFCASTSSLGSQGPQHFGDGTRLSIL.